Listed here are 5 T cell receptor beta chains from one sample, sequenced in a study of blood T cells in healthy people across ages. For the second PCR, which ran for about 7 to 11 cycles, a sample-barcoded 5' primer and a J-beta primer mix were used. TCRdb passed the 5' RACE reads through MiXCR, listing each CDR3 protein once. The table records about 830,000 distinct CDR3 sequences, 62% of them present only once. What was sequenced was blood. These receptors all stem from a man younger than 45 in good health.

This clonotype has more than one count but fewer than ten. This rearrangement joins TRBV20-1 to TRBJ2-5, with 8 bases that match TRBD2. The CDR3 spans 15 residues. The J segment lost 1 base and the V segment lost 1 base, leaving 5 bases of the junction unmatched. The V gene's germline CDR1 is DFQATT and CDR2 SNEGSKA (reference sequence). The CDR3 region has the DNA TGCAGTGCTAGAGTCCTAGCGGGCATCCAAGAGACCCAGTACTTC. Its translation is CSARVLAGIQETQYF.

The genes are TRBV28 and TRBJ2-1; D might be TRBD2 (6 bases). CDR1 is MDHEN and CDR2 is SYDVKM in the germline V gene. V gave up 5 bases and J gave up 8 bases, with 19 bases separating them. This CDR3 has 15 amino acids. The CDR3 is CASSPMGTFSDEQFF. The CDR3 nucleotides read TGTGCCAGCAGTCCGATGGGGACTTTCTCGGATGAGCAGTTCTTC.

As to this clonotype: This CDR3 is missing its conserved last phenylalanine or tryptophan, likely due to a read error. The DNA of the CDR3 is TGTGCCACCAGCACCTCCGATCAGCCCCAGCATCTT. Translated, it gives CATSTSDQPQHL. The V and J genes are TRBV15 and TRBJ1-5; D is ambiguous. This CDR3 comprises 12 residues. With 4 bases removed from V and 5 bases from J, the gap between germline ends came to 6 bases. CDR1 is LNHNV and CDR2 is YYDKDF in the germline V gene (reference sequence).

Remarks on this clonotype: A junction boundary mismatches the germline segment, possibly from a read error. CDR3 bases: TGCAGTGCTAGTGAGGGGGGGACTGCGTACTACAATGGGCAGTTCTTC. Amino acids: CSASEGGTAYYNGQFF. The chain recombines TRBV20-1 with TRBJ2-1; a possible D gene is TRBD2 (7 bases). This CDR3 is built from 16 residues. CDR1 is DFQATT, CDR2 SNEGSKA, per germline (reference sequence).

J is TRBJ1-5 and V is TRBV4-3; D is uncertain. From germline, CDR1 is LGHNA and CDR2 YSLEER. The V end lost 4 bases, the J end lost 3 bases, and 7 bases lay between the germline ends. The CDR3 has 13 amino acids. The CDR3 DNA is TGCGCCAGCAGCCCCGATAACAATCAGCCCCAGCATTTT. This sequence encodes CASSPDNNQPQHF.